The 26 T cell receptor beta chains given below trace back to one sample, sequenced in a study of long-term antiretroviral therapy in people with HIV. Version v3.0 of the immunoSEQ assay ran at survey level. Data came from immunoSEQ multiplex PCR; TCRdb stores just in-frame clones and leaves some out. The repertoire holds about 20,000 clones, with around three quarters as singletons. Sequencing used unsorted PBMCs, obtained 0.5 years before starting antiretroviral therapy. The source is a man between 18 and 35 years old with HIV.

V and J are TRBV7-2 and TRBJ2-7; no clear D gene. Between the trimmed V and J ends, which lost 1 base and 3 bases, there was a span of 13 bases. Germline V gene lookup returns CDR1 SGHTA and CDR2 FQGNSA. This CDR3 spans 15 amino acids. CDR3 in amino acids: CASSLGDGSLYEQYF. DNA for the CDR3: TGTGCCAGCAGCTTAGGCGACGGCTCACTCTACGAGCAGTACTTC.

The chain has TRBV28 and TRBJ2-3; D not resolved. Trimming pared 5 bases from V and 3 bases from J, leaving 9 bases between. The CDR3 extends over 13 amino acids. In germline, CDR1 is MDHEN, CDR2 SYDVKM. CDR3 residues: CASSGYITDTQYF. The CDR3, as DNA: TGTGCCAGCAGTGGATACATTACAGATACGCAGTATTTT.

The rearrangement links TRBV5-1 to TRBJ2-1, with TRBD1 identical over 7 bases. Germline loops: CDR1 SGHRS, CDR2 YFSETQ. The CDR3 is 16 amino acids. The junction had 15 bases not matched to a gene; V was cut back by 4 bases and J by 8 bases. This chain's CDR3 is CASSVSGTEVGYEQFF. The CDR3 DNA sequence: TGCGCCAGCAGCGTATCCGGGACAGAGGTTGGTTATGAGCAGTTCTTC.

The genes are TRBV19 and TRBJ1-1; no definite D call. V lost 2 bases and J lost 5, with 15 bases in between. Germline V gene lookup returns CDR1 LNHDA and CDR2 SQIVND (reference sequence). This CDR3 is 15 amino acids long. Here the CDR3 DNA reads TGTGCCAGTAGTATATCATGGGGATTCTCGACTGAAGCTTTCTTT. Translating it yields CASSISWGFSTEAFF.

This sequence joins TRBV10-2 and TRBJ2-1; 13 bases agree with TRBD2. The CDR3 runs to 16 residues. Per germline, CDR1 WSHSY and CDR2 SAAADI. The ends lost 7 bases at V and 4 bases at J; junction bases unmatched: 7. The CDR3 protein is CASTGEGLAGYNEQFF. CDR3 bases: TGCGCCAGCACCGGTGAGGGACTAGCGGGATACAATGAGCAGTTCTTC.

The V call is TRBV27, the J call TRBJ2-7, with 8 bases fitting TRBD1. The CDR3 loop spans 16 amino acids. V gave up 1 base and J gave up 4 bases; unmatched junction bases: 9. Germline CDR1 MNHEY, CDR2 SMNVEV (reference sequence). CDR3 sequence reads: CASSLWRTGSAYEQYF. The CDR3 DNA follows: TGTGCCAGCAGTTTATGGCGGACAGGGAGCGCTTACGAGCAGTACTTC.

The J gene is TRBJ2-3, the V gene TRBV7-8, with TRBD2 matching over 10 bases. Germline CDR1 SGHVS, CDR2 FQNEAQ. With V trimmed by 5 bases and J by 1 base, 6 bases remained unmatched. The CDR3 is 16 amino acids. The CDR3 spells CASSLRTSGGTDTQYF. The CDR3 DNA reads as TGTGCCAGCAGCCTCAGGACTAGCGGCGGCACAGATACGCAGTATTTT.

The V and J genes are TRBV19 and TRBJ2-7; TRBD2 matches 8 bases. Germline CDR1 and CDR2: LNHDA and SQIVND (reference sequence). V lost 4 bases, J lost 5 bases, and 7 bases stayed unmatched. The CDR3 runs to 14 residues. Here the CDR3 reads CASSNQRELDEQYF. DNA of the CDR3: TGTGCCAGTAGTAATCAGCGGGAGCTAGACGAGCAGTACTTC.

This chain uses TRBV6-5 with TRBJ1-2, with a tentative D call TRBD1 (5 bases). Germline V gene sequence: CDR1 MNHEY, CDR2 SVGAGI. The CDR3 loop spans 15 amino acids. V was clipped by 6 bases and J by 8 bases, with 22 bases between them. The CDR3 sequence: CASRPTEQTLSGYTF. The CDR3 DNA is TGTGCCAGCAGACCGACAGAACAAACCTTGTCGGGCTACACCTTC.

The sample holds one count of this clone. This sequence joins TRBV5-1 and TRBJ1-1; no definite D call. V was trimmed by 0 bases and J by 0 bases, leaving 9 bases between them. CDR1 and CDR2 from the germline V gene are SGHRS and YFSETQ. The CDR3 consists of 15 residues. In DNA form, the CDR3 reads TGCGCCAGCAGCTTGGCTGTCCCATTGAACACTGAAGCTTTCTTT. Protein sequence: CASSLAVPLNTEAFF. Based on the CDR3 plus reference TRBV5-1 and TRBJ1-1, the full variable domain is KAGVTQTPRYLIKTRGQQVTLSCSPISGHRSVSWYQQTPGQGLQFLFEYFSETQRNKGNFPGRFSGRQFSNSRSEMNVSTLELGDSALYLCASSLAVPLNTEAFFGQGTRLTVV.

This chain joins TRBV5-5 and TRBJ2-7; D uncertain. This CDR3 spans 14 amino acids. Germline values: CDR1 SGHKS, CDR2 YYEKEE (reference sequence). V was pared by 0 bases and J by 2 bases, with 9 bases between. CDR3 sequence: CASSLEGYTYEQYF. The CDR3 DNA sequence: TGTGCCAGCAGCTTGGAAGGCTATACCTACGAGCAGTACTTC.

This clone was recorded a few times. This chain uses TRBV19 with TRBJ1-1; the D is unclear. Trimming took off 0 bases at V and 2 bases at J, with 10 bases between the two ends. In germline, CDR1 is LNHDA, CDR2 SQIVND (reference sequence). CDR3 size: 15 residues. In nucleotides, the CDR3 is TGTGCCAGTAGTATAGAGGCGCAACTCAACACTGAAGCTTTCTTT. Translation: CASSIEAQLNTEAFF. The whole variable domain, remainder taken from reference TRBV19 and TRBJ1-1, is DGGITQSPKYLFRKEGQNVTLSCEQNLNHDAMYWYRQDPGQGLRLIYYSQIVNDFQKGDIAEGYSVSREKKESFPLTVTSAQKNPTAFYLCASSIEAQLNTEAFFGQGTRLTVV.

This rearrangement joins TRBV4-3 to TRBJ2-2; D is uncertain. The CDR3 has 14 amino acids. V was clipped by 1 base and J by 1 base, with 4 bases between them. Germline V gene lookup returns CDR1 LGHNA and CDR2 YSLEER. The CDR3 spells CASSQGRNTGELFF. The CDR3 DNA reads TGCGCCAGCAGCCAAGGCCGGAACACCGGGGAGCTGTTTTTT.

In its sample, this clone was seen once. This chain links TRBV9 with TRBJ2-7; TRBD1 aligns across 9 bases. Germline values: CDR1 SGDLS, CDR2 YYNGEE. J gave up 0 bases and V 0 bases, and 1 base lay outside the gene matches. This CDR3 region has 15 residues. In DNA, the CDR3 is TGTGCCAGCAGCGTAGAGGGACAGGGCTCCTACGAGCAGTACTTC. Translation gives CASSVEGQGSYEQYF.

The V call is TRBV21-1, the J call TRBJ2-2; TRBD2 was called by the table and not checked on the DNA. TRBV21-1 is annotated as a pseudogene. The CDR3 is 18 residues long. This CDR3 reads CARVSISGRARGTGELFF. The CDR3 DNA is TGTGCCAGGGTTTCCATCAGCGGGAGGGCCCGGGGCACCGGGGAGCTGTTTTTT.

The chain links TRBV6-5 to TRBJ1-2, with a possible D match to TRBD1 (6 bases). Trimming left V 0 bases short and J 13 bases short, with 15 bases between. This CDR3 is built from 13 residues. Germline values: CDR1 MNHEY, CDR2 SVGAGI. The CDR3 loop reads CASSYSNRAPGTF. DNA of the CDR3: TGTGCCAGCAGTTACTCGAACAGGGCCCCCGGCACCTTC.

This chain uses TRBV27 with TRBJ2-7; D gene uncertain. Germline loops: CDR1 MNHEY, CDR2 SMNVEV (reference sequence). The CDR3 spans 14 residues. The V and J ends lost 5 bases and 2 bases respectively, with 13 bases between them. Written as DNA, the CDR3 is TGTGCCAGCAGTATAGGGTGGGGAACCTACGAGCAGTACTTC. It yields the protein CASSIGWGTYEQYF.

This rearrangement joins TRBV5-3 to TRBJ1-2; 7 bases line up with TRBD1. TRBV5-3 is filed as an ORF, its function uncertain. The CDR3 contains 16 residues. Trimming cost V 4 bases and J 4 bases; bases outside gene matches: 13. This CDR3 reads CARSNTGERGGYGYTF. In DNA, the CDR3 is TGTGCCAGAAGCAATACAGGGGAACGGGGGGGCTATGGCTACACCTTC.

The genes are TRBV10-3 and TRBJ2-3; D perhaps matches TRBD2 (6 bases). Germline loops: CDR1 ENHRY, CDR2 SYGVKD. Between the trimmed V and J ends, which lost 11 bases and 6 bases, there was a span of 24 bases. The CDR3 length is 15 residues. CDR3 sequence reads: CAAAAGPPPEDTQYF. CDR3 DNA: TGTGCCGCCGCGGCGGGGCCTCCTCCTGAGGATACGCAGTATTTT.

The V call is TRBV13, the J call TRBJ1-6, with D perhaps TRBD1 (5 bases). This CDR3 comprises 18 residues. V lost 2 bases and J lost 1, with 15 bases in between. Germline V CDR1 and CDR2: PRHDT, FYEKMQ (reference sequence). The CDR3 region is CASSLRQGLRSYNSPLHF. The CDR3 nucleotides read TGTGCCAGCAGCTTACGCCAGGGCCTAAGATCCTATAATTCACCCCTCCACTTT.

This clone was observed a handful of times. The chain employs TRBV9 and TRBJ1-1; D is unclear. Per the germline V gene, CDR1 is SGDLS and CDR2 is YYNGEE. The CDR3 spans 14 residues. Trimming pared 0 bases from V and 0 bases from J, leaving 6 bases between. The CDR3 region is CASSVAAMNTEAFF. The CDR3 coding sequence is TGTGCCAGCAGCGTAGCAGCCATGAACACTGAAGCTTTCTTT.

CDR3 loop: CASSQTGYTEAFF. CDR3 DNA: TGCGCCAGCAGCCAGACAGGGTACACTGAAGCTTTCTTT. The chain links TRBV5-1 to TRBJ1-1, with TRBD1 matching 7 bases. The J segment lost 3 bases and the V segment lost 4 bases, leaving 3 bases of the junction unmatched. This CDR3 contains 13 residues. Germline CDR1 and CDR2: SGHRS and YFSETQ.

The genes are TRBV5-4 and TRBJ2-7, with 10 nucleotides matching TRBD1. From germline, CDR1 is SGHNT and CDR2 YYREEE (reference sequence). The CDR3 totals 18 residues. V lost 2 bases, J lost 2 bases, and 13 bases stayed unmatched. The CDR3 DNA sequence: TGTGCCAGCAGCTTTTTAACCGCCGGGACAGGGGTCCCCTACGAGCAGTACTTC. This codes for CASSFLTAGTGVPYEQYF.

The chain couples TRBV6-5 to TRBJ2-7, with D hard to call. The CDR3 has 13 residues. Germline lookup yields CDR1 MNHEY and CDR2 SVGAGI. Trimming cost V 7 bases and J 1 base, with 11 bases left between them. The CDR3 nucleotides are TGTGCCAGCACAGAATCAGATTCCTACGAGCAGTACTTC. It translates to CASTESDSYEQYF.

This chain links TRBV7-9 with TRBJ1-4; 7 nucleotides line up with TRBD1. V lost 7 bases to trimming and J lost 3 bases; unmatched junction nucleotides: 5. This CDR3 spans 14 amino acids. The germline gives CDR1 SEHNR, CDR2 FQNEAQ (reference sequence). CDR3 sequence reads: CASTATGPNEKLFF. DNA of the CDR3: TGTGCCAGCACCGCGACAGGGCCTAATGAAAAACTGTTTTTT.

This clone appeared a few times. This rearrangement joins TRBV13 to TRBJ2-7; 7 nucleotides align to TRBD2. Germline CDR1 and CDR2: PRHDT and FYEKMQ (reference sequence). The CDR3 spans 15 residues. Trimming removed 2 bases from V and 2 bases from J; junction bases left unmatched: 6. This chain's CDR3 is CASSLKRDSAYEQYF. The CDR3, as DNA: TGTGCCAGCAGCTTAAAGCGGGACTCCGCCTACGAGCAGTACTTC. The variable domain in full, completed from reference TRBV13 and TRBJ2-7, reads AAGVIQSPRHLIKEKRETATLKCYPIPRHDTVYWYQQGPGQDPQFLISFYEKMQSDKGSIPDRFSAQQFSDYHSELNMSSLELGDSALYFCASSLKRDSAYEQYFGPGTRLTVT.